This TCR beta chain was identified in a study of blood T cell repertoires in COVID-19. Study information: Researchers got acute and convalescent COVID-19 samples from the United States, Italy and Spain. T cells, B-cell-depleted T cells, or PBMCs supplied cDNA or gDNA.

This clone was detected once. Original methodology: Reference gene primer amplification gave nucleated cell count estimates. Some clones are missing from TCRdb's copy, which holds only in-frame ones; the method was immunoSEQ multiplex PCR. That table supplies the V and J calls and clone size; D and trimming were determined from the DNA. The sample yields about 220,000 clones, 84% seen once. With V trimmed by 5 bases and J by 9 bases, 8 bases remained unmatched. This CDR3 has 15 amino acids. Germline values: CDR1 MNHEY, CDR2 SVGAGI. The sequence derives from a man aged 35-49 years who had recovered from COVID-19. The genes are TRBV6-5 and TRBJ2-1; the match to TRBD2 covers 12 bases. Sequencing used peripheral blood. The CDR3 nucleotides read TGTGCCAGCAGTCCGCTACCGGGACTAGCGGGTGAGCAGTTCTTC. The encoded protein is CASSPLPGLAGEQFF.